The clone carrying this T cell receptor beta chain appeared a few times. What it binds is not known. This sample was taken from a study of T cell repertoires in aging, cancer and after chemotherapy. Across the study: Repeat sampling of healthy donors over several months to years showed clear clonal overlap. Findings and caveats of the study: Across the chemotherapy interval, each cancer cohort showed higher median generation probability, suggesting thymic rebound.

TCR beta rearrangements were amplified from peripheral blood genomic DNA. The V gene lost 10 bases and the J gene lost 6 bases, with 18 bases spanning the gap. This CDR3 comprises 13 residues. A mixed TRB-A/B primer pool amplified rearranged TRB by multiplex touch-down PCR. TCRdb analysed the multiplex PCR reads with MiXCR anew, one entry per CDR3 protein. The sample shows around 17,000 distinct CDR3 sequences, 50% of them seen only once. The material sequenced was blood. The rearrangement links TRBV12-3 or TRBV12-4 to TRBJ1-1, with TRBD1 as a possible D gene (5 bases). This TCR came from a human donor in good health. The chain's CDR3 is CATGRGEVAEAFF. Written as DNA, the CDR3 is TGTGCCACTGGACGAGGGGAGGTTGCTGAAGCTTTCTTT.